This T cell receptor beta chain was profiled in a study of identical twins. About this clonotype itself: An end of the junction differs from the germline gene, which may be a read error.

TCRdb redid the calling of the 5' RACE reads with MiXCR, one entry per CDR3 protein. The profile shows more than 400,000 distinct CDR3 sequences, over 12% of them singletons. The CDR3 contains 14 residues. The germline V gene encodes CDR1 SQVTM and CDR2 ANQGSEA. Separately, the same data were catalogued under a study of yellow fever vaccine responses in identical twins.

This receptor was taken from a young woman in good health. The rearrangement links TRBV29-1 to TRBJ2-6, with D unclear. The sample taken for sequencing was CD4+ T cells sorted from blood. The CDR3 reads CGVEDSSGANVLTF. The CDR3 region has the DNA TGCGGCGTTGAAGATAGCTCTGGGGCCAACGTCCTGACTTTC.